This TCR beta chain is drawn from a study of cytomegalovirus exposure and HLA in healthy donors. Overall study: HLA-typed donors contributed 80 million to 85 million unique TCRs, which were held in an early data release. Findings of the study overall: For TCR beta chains, V- and J-gene trimming was later linked to a missense DCLRE1C variant.

With regard to this clone: The antigen remains undetermined.

The CDR3 totals 16 residues. V lost 3 bases to trimming and J lost 4 bases; unmatched junction nucleotides: 11. The germline CDR1 and CDR2 sequences are SGHAT and FQNNGV. PCR used 60 Vbeta primers and 13 Jbeta primers. TCRdb keeps only in-frame clones here, not all; method: immunoSEQ multiplex PCR. Among tens of thousands of clones listed, more than 70% were seen once. Sequencing was carried out using PBMCs. The clonotype originates from a man aged 35 to 55 in good health and CMV-seronegative. This rearrangement joins TRBV11-2 to TRBJ2-7; 8 nucleotides align to TRBD1. The CDR3 loop is CASSFRQGLVLYEQYF. Written as DNA, the CDR3 is TGTGCCAGCAGCTTCCGACAGGGGTTGGTTCTGTACGAGCAGTACTTC.